Listed below are T cell receptor beta chains from one sample, sequenced in a study of OX40 agonist ivuxolimab in advanced cancers. Assay: immunoSEQ multiplex PCR; the TCRdb copy retains only in-frame clones and omits some. The sample lists about 120,000 clones, more than 80% occurring once. Sequenced material: CD4+ or CD8+ T cells sorted from blood, taken in a trial of the OX40 agonist ivuxolimab. The receptor source for this set is an adult with an advanced solid tumor such as melanoma, head and neck, liver or kidney cancer. Both conserved end residues are part of each CDR3. The D gene is left open where the match is weak. A row's size may be missing; if present it is once, few, many or a size class.

j_call,clone_size,v_call,d_call,cdr3_nt,cdr3_aa
TRBJ1-4,NA,TRBV9,NA,TGTGCCAGCAGCGTAGATGAGGGTGTGAGGGAAAAACTGTTTTTT,CASSVDEGVREKLFF
TRBJ1-4,once,TRBV5-5,NA,TGTGCCAGCAGTCCCATCCTAGGAGTTGCCAAACTGTTTTTT,CASSPILGVAKLFF
TRBJ1-2,NA,TRBV7-8,TRBD1,TGTGCCAGCAGCCCTCGGACAGGGAAGGATGGCTACACCTTC,CASSPRTGKDGYTF
TRBJ2-5,NA,TRBV7-2,NA,TGTGCCAGCAGCTTACCGGCAGAGACCCAGTACTTC,CASSLPAETQYF
TRBJ2-1,NA,TRBV11-3,NA,TGTGCCAGCAGCTTCTCGTCTAGCCCCTACAATGAGCAGTTCTTC,CASSFSSSPYNEQFF
TRBJ2-2,once,TRBV7-2,TRBD2,TGTGCCAGCAGCTCATTGACTAGCGGACACACCGGGGAGCTGTTTTTT,CASSSLTSGHTGELFF
TRBJ2-1,NA,TRBV7-9,NA,TGTGCCAGCAGCCCCCGGGAGACCTACAATGAGCAGTTCTTC,CASSPRETYNEQFF
TRBJ1-2,once,TRBV6-1,NA,TGTGCCAGCAGTGAAAGGGGGGCAGGGGCCTCCTTTAACTATGGCTACACCTTC,CASSERGAGASFNYGYTF
TRBJ2-7,NA,TRBV5-1,TRBD2,TGCGCCAGCAGCTTGGCTAGCGGGGGGGCCTACGAGCAGTACTTC,CASSLASGGAYEQYF
TRBJ2-1,NA,TRBV7-2,TRBD2,TGTGCCAGCAGCTCCCTTATACTAGCGATCCGACAGGAGCAGTTCTTC,CASSSLILAIRQEQFF
TRBJ2-3,NA,TRBV15,TRBD2,TGTGCCACCAGCAGAGATGGGGTAGCGGGGGGGCCGGGAGATACGCAGTATTTT,CATSRDGVAGGPGDTQYF
TRBJ1-4,NA,TRBV19,TRBD1,TGTGCCAGTAGTTTGGGACAGGGGGCGGGGGGAAAACTGTTTTTT,CASSLGQGAGGKLFF
TRBJ1-5,NA,TRBV19,NA,TGTGCCAGCGGACAGCTACTAAATCAGCCCCAGCATTTT,CASGQLLNQPQHF